These 17 T cell receptor beta chains came from one sample sequenced in a study of cytomegalovirus exposure and HLA in healthy donors. Method: immunoSEQ multiplex PCR; TCRdb's copy keeps in-frame clones and lacks some. The data contain around 300,000 clones, roughly 85% of them singletons. Sequencing was carried out using PBMCs. Every receptor here comes from a woman younger than 30 in good health and CMV-seronegative.

The chain combines TRBV5-1 with TRBJ1-4; 11 bases match TRBD1. The CDR3 is made up of 14 amino acids. Trimming took 3 bases from V and 7 from J; bases not matched to a gene: 2. Germline lookup yields CDR1 SGHRS and CDR2 YFSETQ. In nucleotides, the CDR3 is TGCGCCAGCAGCTCCGGGACAGGGGGTGAAAAACTGTTTTTT. It is translated as CASSSGTGGEKLFF.

For the CDR3, the DNA is TGCGCCAGCAGATTCGGACAGTCCTACGAGCAGTACTTC. Its protein is CASRFGQSYEQYF. V usage is TRBV5-1 and J usage is TRBJ2-7, with TRBD1 as a possible D gene (6 bases). The CDR3 sequence is 13 residues long. V was trimmed by 5 bases and J by 1 base, leaving 10 bases between them. Germline CDR1 reads SGHRS; CDR2 reads YFSETQ.

This chain's CDR3 is CAWSYKGDLAKNIQYF. The CDR3 coding sequence is TGTGCCTGGAGTTATAAAGGGGATCTAGCCAAAAACATTCAGTACTTC. The rearrangement links TRBV30 to TRBJ2-4, with D possibly being TRBD1 (5 bases). The CDR3 consists of 16 residues. Per the germline V gene, CDR1 is GTSNPN and CDR2 is SVGIG (reference sequence). V lost 2 bases and J lost 0, with 14 bases in between.

The chain couples TRBV6-5 to TRBJ1-1, with a tentative D call TRBD1 (5 bases). V was pared by 2 bases and J by 5 bases, with 18 bases between. The CDR3 length is 16 residues. Per the germline V gene, CDR1 is MNHEY and CDR2 is SVGAGI. The CDR3 spells CASSYPPGGVETEAFF. CDR3 bases: TGTGCCAGCAGTTACCCCCCTGGGGGGGTGGAAACTGAAGCTTTCTTT.

This clone was observed a few times. The rearrangement uses TRBV11-2 and TRBJ2-1, with TRBD1 identical over 8 bases. The germline gives CDR1 SGHAT, CDR2 FQNNGV. This CDR3 has 14 amino acids. The V segment lost 0 bases and the J segment 6 bases; nucleotides outside the gene matches: 1. For the CDR3, the DNA is TGTGCCAGCAGCTTAGAAACAGGGGGCAATGAGCAGTTCTTC. Translation: CASSLETGGNEQFF.

This clone has more than one count but fewer than ten. The chain links TRBV7-9 to TRBJ1-1; no clear D gene. Germline assignment: CDR1 SEHNR and CDR2 FQNEAQ (reference sequence). This CDR3 region has 12 residues. V was pared by 0 bases and J by 6 bases, with 5 bases between. The CDR3 DNA reads as TGTGCCAGCAGCTTAGCGGTAGCTGAAGCTTTCTTT. Amino acids: CASSLAVAEAFF. The full variable domain, in which reference TRBV7-9 and TRBJ1-1 provide the parts outside the CDR3, is DTGVSQNPRHKITKRGQNVTFRCDPISEHNRLYWYRQTLGQGPEFLTYFQNEAQLEKSRLLSDRFSAERPKGSFSTLEIQRTEQGDSAMYLCASSLAVAEAFFGQGTRLTVV.

This clone was counted a single time. The rearrangement links TRBV2 to TRBJ1-5; D not certain. CDR3 length: 13 amino acids. Per the germline V gene, CDR1 is SNHLY and CDR2 is FYNNEI. V was pared by 6 bases and J by 0 bases, with 6 bases between. The CDR3 region is CASRDYSNQPQHF. As DNA, the CDR3 is TGTGCCAGCAGGGACTATAGCAATCAGCCCCAGCATTTT.

The chain is built from TRBV11-3 and TRBJ1-1, with D possibly TRBD1 on 6 matching bases. Germline-derived CDR1 and CDR2 are SGHNT and YENEEA. The CDR3 consists of 14 residues. V was clipped by 3 bases and J by 5 bases, with 13 bases between them. CDR3 protein: CASSFKGVFTEAFF. DNA of the CDR3: TGTGCCAGCAGCTTCAAGGGGGTTTTTACTGAAGCTTTCTTT.

The chain joins TRBV21-1 to TRBJ1-2. TRBV21-1 is given as a pseudogene. The length of the CDR3 is 14 residues. CDR3 bases: TGTGCCAGCAGCAATCCGGTAACTAACTATGGCTACACCTTC. Residues: CASSNPVTNYGYTF.

This clone was seen just once. The rearrangement links TRBV6-1 to TRBJ2-7, with 9 positions matching TRBD1. The CDR3 is made up of 14 amino acids. V dropped 10 bases and J dropped 5; count of bases not matched to a gene: 12. Germline V lookup: CDR1 MNHNS, CDR2 SASEGT. DNA for the CDR3: TGTGCCACGACAACCGGGACAGGGCGGAACGAGCAGTACTTC. It translates to CATTTGTGRNEQYF.

The gene calls are TRBV27 and TRBJ2-7, with 7 positions matching TRBD2. The CDR3 is 14 residues long. CDR1 and CDR2 (germline): MNHEY, SMNVEV (reference sequence). V trimming: 3 bases; J trimming: 6 bases; junction bases outside the gene matches: 8. Here the CDR3 DNA reads TGTGCCAGCAGTTTGGGTTTTGGGGGGGGCGAGCAGTACTTC. Translation gives CASSLGFGGGEQYF.

Notes on this clone: Germline and junction disagree at one end, which may indicate a read error. This chain uses TRBV7-7 with TRBJ2-5, with D hard to call. The V gene's germline CDR1 is SSHAT and CDR2 FNYEAQ (reference sequence). This CDR3 contains 14 residues. The CDR3 DNA reads as TGTGCTAGCAGCTTAGACCGGGTGGGAGAGACCCAGTACTTC. Its translation is CASSLDRVGETQYF.

This clone was counted a single time. The rearrangement links TRBV5-1 to TRBJ2-3; 13 positions agree with TRBD2. The junction had 1 base not matched to a gene; V was cut back by 7 bases and J by 2 bases. The germline V gene encodes CDR1 SGHRS and CDR2 YFSETQ. This CDR3 is 14 amino acids long. CDR3 amino acids: CASGTSGTTDTQYF. CDR3 bases: TGCGCCAGCGGGACTAGCGGGACCACAGATACGCAGTATTTT.

The chain couples TRBV9 to TRBJ2-7; TRBD2 aligns across 7 bases. Germline CDR1 and CDR2: SGDLS and YYNGEE. The CDR3 runs 15 residues. J lost 4 bases, V lost 4 bases, and 11 bases had no gene match. The CDR3 DNA is TGTGCCAGCAGCCCGTCGACTGGGGGGGATTACGAGCAGTACTTC. Protein sequence: CASSPSTGGDYEQYF.

The chain is built from TRBV7-3 and TRBJ2-7, with 12 bases fitting TRBD2. Germline-derived CDR1 and CDR2 are SGHTA and FQGTGA. V gave up 5 bases and J gave up 3 bases; unmatched junction bases: 8. The length of the CDR3 is 16 residues. The CDR3 here is CASSGPTSGGVYEQYF. CDR3 nucleotides: TGTGCCAGCAGCGGACCGACTAGCGGGGGCGTCTACGAGCAGTACTTC. The whole variable domain, remainder taken from reference TRBV7-3 and TRBJ2-7, is GAGVSQTPSNKVTEKGKYVELRCDPISGHTALYWYRQSLGQGPEFLIYFQGTGAADDSGLPNDRFFAVRPEGSVSTLKIQRTERGDSAVYLCASSGPTSGGVYEQYFGPGTRLTVT.

This chain connects TRBV9 to TRBJ2-5; TRBD1 agrees at 9 bases. Germline V lookup: CDR1 SGDLS, CDR2 YYNGEE. This CDR3 has 14 amino acids. J was trimmed by 3 bases and V by 4 bases; bases with no gene match: 4. The CDR3 DNA follows: TGTGCCAGCAGCTCACAGGGGGCTAAAGAGACCCAGTACTTC. Translating it yields CASSSQGAKETQYF.

Here the CDR3 DNA reads TGTGCCAGCAGCTTGGGAGGAAGACCCTACGAGCAGTACTTC. It specifies CASSLGGRPYEQYF. This chain uses TRBV5-4 with TRBJ2-7; no clear D. Germline-derived CDR1 and CDR2 are SGHNT and YYREEE (reference sequence). V was shortened by 0 bases and J by 2 bases, with 9 bases between the two germline ends. The CDR3 totals 14 residues.